A single sample gave rise to the 19 T cell receptor beta chains below, sequenced in a study of PD-L1 blockade in urothelial cancer (TCRdb year 2017). Library preparation employed the immunoSEQ multiplex PCR assay. Sourced from immuneACCESS, this table was stored by TCRdb with only in-frame sequences that have V and J called. A share of the clones is absent; for the studies checked, an unresolved V gene accounts for under half, and the remainder has no known explanation. The sample table shows under 95,000 clones, and about 84% are seen once. 13% to 15% of the sample belongs to the ten largest clones. According to the study, the label for this sample's time point signals: pretreatment peripheral blood. Sequenced material: PBMCs, taken around atezolizumab (anti-PD-L1) treatment. The receptor set was obtained from a man between 60 and 75 years old with urothelial cancer.

The chain carries TRBV5-1 and TRBJ2-1; D is possibly TRBD2 (6 bases). The CDR3 spans 12 residues. Looked up from germline, CDR1 is SGHRS and CDR2 is YFSETQ. V was cut by 4 bases and J by 10 bases, with 12 bases left in between. The CDR3 sequence: CASSPRGVEQFF. As DNA, the CDR3 is TGCGCCAGCAGCCCACGCGGGGTAGAGCAGTTCTTC.

A few counts support this clone. The CDR3 is CASSLVGTSGSGEQFF. CDR3 coding DNA: TGTGCCAGCAGCTTAGTGGGGACTAGCGGGAGTGGTGAGCAGTTCTTC. V is TRBV11-1 and J is TRBJ2-1; the match to TRBD2 covers 14 bases. The CDR3 is made up of 16 amino acids. Germline V gene lookup returns CDR1 SGHAT and CDR2 FQDESV (reference sequence). V was clipped by 1 base and J by 9 bases; unmatched bases: 5.

The rearrangement uses TRBV6-6 and TRBJ2-2, with 11 bases lining up with TRBD2. Trimming removed 6 bases from V and 4 bases from J; junction bases left unmatched: 7. The CDR3 sequence is 16 residues long. Germline-derived CDR1 and CDR2 are MNHNY and SVGAGI (reference sequence). The CDR3 DNA reads as TGTGCCAGCAGGGGACCAGGGACTAGCGGCACCGGGGAGCTGTTTTTT. Translating gives CASRGPGTSGTGELFF.

CDR3 residues: CASKLERGEAYEQYF. CDR3 bases: TGTGCCAGCAAGCTAGAGAGAGGTGAAGCCTACGAGCAGTACTTC. The J gene is TRBJ2-7, the V gene TRBV27, with D unclear. V shed 7 bases and J shed 2 bases, with 18 bases lying between them. Germline V gene sequence: CDR1 MNHEY, CDR2 SMNVEV (reference sequence). The CDR3 totals 15 residues.

The gene calls are TRBV6-5 and TRBJ2-5, with a weak D call TRBD2 (5 bases). Germline CDR1 and CDR2: MNHEY and SVGAGI. This CDR3 spans 15 amino acids. V lost 5 bases, J lost 0 bases, and 13 bases lay in between. As DNA, the CDR3 is TGTGCCAGCAGTAGCGGAGCGCGGTACCAAGAGACCCAGTACTTC. This gives the protein CASSSGARYQETQYF.

The chain recombines TRBV5-5 with TRBJ2-1, with D uncertain. CDR3 length: 14 amino acids. CDR1 is SGHKS and CDR2 is YYEKEE in the germline V gene (reference sequence). The germline V and J ends were trimmed by 5 bases and 0 bases, with 9 bases remaining between them. As DNA, the CDR3 is TGTGCCAGCAGTGTGAGTAGCTCCTACAATGAGCAGTTCTTC. Translation gives CASSVSSSYNEQFF.

The chain has TRBV23-1 and TRBJ2-7, with TRBD1 matching over 7 bases. TRBV23-1 carries the ORF label, with uncertain function. This CDR3 is built from 16 residues. With V trimmed by 0 bases and J by 4 bases, 9 bases remained unmatched. CDR3 residues: CASSQSLAQGKYEQYF. The DNA of the CDR3 is TGCGCCAGCAGTCAATCTTTGGCACAGGGGAAGTACGAGCAGTACTTC.

J is TRBJ2-1 and V is TRBV7-3, with a possible D match to TRBD2 (6 bases). The CDR3 extends over 16 amino acids. The V end lost 4 bases, the J end lost 0 bases, and 13 bases lay between the germline ends. Germline V gives CDR1 SGHTA, CDR2 FQGTGA. The CDR3 loop reads CASSSRGSSSYNEQFF. In DNA form, the CDR3 reads TGTGCCAGCAGCTCCCGGGGGTCTTCCTCCTACAATGAGCAGTTCTTC.

The CDR3 spells CAWTRGGGTFF. The CDR3 DNA is TGTGCCTGGACGCGTGGGGGGGGTACTTTCTTT. This chain links TRBV30 with TRBJ1-1, with D perhaps matching TRBD1 (5 bases). Germline CDR1 reads GTSNPN; CDR2 reads SVGIG (reference sequence). Trimming left V 4 bases short and J 12 bases short, with 15 bases between. There are 11 residues in the CDR3.

The chain joins TRBV7-8 to TRBJ2-7, with 7 bases fitting TRBD2. Unmatched junction bases numbered 2, after V lost 2 bases and J lost 1 base. The CDR3 loop spans 14 amino acids. The germline V gene encodes CDR1 SGHVS and CDR2 FQNEAQ. The CDR3 coding sequence is TGTGCCAGCAGCTTATCGCGGGGGTCCTACGAGCAGTACTTC. It specifies CASSLSRGSYEQYF.

The chain couples TRBV7-2 to TRBJ2-7; 9 nucleotides match TRBD1. V was clipped by 6 bases and J by 1 base; unmatched bases: 7. Germline V gene lookup returns CDR1 SGHTA and CDR2 FQGNSA. There are 15 residues in the CDR3. The CDR3 here is CASRNRDRASYEQYF. The CDR3 bases are TGTGCCAGCAGGAACCGGGACAGGGCGTCCTACGAGCAGTACTTC.

The V call is TRBV19, the J call TRBJ1-3; no clear D gene. CDR3 size: 17 residues. Trimming pared 3 bases from V and 3 bases from J, leaving 18 bases between. Per the germline V gene, CDR1 is LNHDA and CDR2 is SQIVND (reference sequence). This CDR3 is CASSIDGPRIGGNTIYF. CDR3 DNA sequence: TGTGCCAGTAGTATCGACGGTCCCAGGATAGGTGGAAACACCATATATTTT.

This clone showed up just once. This chain links TRBV5-1 with TRBJ2-5; 7 bases align to TRBD1. The CDR3 contains 16 residues. Germline V CDR1 and CDR2: SGHRS, YFSETQ. Germline trimming cut 1 base from V and 3 bases from J; bases unmatched to any gene: 9. CDR3 in amino acids: CASSLLSGTAKETQYF. CDR3 coding DNA: TGCGCCAGCAGCTTGTTATCCGGGACAGCAAAAGAGACCCAGTACTTC.

The rearrangement joins TRBV7-9 to TRBJ2-7; D is unclear. CDR3 length: 11 residues. Trimming pared 4 bases from V and 6 bases from J, leaving 7 bases between. Looked up from germline, CDR1 is SEHNR and CDR2 is FQNEAQ (reference sequence). This CDR3 is CASSYGREQYF. The CDR3 DNA is TGTGCCAGCAGCTACGGTCGCGAGCAGTACTTC.

There are a few counts of this clone. The gene calls are TRBV27 and TRBJ1-6, with D tentatively TRBD1 (5 bases). CDR1 is MNHEY and CDR2 is SMNVEV in the germline V gene (reference sequence). The V and J ends lost 4 bases and 9 bases respectively, with 19 bases between them. The CDR3 has 16 residues. The CDR3 loop is CASSSPYRTLGSPLHF. The CDR3 nucleotides read TGTGCCAGCAGTTCCCCGTACAGGACCTTAGGTTCACCCCTCCACTTT.

V and J are TRBV4-3 and TRBJ2-7, with 7 bases that match TRBD2. The junction had 6 bases not matched to a gene; V was cut back by 1 base and J by 3 bases. This CDR3 contains 15 residues. Germline values: CDR1 LGHNA, CDR2 YSLEER. This chain's CDR3 is CASSQGLARVYEQYF. The CDR3 DNA is TGCGCCAGCAGCCAAGGACTAGCAAGGGTCTACGAGCAGTACTTC.

The chain links TRBV7-2 to TRBJ1-2; tentatively, D is TRBD1 (6 bases). CDR1 is SGHTA, CDR2 FQGNSA, per germline. Trimming pared 2 bases from V and 0 bases from J, leaving 13 bases between. The CDR3 totals 16 residues. The CDR3 reads CASSLSLRGANYGYTF. CDR3 DNA: TGTGCCAGCAGCTTATCGCTCAGGGGCGCTAACTATGGCTACACCTTC.

J is TRBJ2-1 and V is TRBV5-4; 7 bases fit TRBD1. Germline V gene sequence: CDR1 SGHNT, CDR2 YYREEE (reference sequence). CDR3 length: 11 residues. V shed 3 bases, J shed 12 bases, and the junction held 3 bases outside the gene matches. Here the CDR3 DNA reads TGTGCCAGCAGCTCTAGACAGGGGCAGTTCTTC. Its translation is CASSSRQGQFF.

V gene TRBV27 combines with J gene TRBJ1-1; possible D gene TRBD1, 5 bases. Trimming pared 3 bases from V and 5 bases from J, leaving 19 bases between. Germline values: CDR1 MNHEY, CDR2 SMNVEV (reference sequence). The CDR3 runs to 16 residues. CDR3 coding DNA: TGTGCCAGCAGTTTCGTCAGGGACTTATCGGGGACTGAAGCTTTCTTT. Translation gives CASSFVRDLSGTEAFF.